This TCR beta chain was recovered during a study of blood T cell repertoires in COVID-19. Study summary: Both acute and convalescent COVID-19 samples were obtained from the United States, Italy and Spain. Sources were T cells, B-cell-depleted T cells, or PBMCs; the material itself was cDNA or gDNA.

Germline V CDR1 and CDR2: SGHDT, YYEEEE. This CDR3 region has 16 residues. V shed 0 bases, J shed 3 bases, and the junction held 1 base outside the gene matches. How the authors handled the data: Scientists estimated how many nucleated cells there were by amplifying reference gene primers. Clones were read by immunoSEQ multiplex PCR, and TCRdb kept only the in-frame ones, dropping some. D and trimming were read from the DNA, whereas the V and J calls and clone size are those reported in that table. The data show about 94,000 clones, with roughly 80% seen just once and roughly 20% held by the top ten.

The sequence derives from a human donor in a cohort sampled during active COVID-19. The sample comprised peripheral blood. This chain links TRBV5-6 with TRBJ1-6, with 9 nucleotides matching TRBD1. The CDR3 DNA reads TGTGCCAGCAGCTTGGGACAGGGGGTCTATAATTCACCCCTCCACTTT. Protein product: CASSLGQGVYNSPLHF.